Listed below are T cell receptor beta chains from one sample, sequenced in a study of identical twins. MiXCR, run by TCRdb on the 5' RACE reads, gives a single entry per CDR3 protein. The sample gives about 530,000 distinct CDR3 sequences, about a fifth of which show up once; roughly 0.5% is in the top ten. These data also featured in a second study, about yellow fever vaccine responses in identical twins.

The sequenced sample was CD4+ T cells sorted from blood. The receptor source for this set is a woman aged 18-29 years in good health. CDR3s include the opening cysteine and the closing phenylalanine or tryptophan. The order of the fields is J gene, D gene, clone size, V gene, CDR3 DNA, CDR3 protein. D genes are given only for firm matches. Clone size, where shown, is once, few, many, or a class for clones that have expanded.

TRBJ2-5,-,-,TRBV6-1,TGTGCCAGCAGGGCACCGAGGGGGACCCAGTACTTC,CASRAPRGTQYF
TRBJ1-6,-,few,TRBV20-1,TGCAGTGCCCAGGCGGGGACCTCACCCCTCCACTTT,CSAQAGTSPLHF
TRBJ2-2,-,few,TRBV6-6,TGTGCCAGCAGTTACGTGTCGGGGGAGCTGTTTTTT,CASSYVSGELFF
TRBJ2-1,-,few,TRBV15,TGTGCCACCAGCAGAGATTCCAAGGACCAGCGGACGCTCAATGAGCAGTTCTTC,CATSRDSKDQRTLNEQFF
TRBJ2-7,-,few,TRBV18,TGTGCCAGCTCACCACGGAGCGGTACCTACGAGCAGTACTTC,CASSPRSGTYEQYF
TRBJ1-5,-,-,TRBV9,TGTGCCAGCAGCGCACAGGTGAATCAGCCCCAGCATTTT,CASSAQVNQPQHF
TRBJ2-3,TRBD1,few,TRBV11-2,TGTGCCAGCAGCTTACGACAGGGGGCCTCGGGAGATACGCAGTATTTT,CASSLRQGASGDTQYF
TRBJ1-2,-,-,TRBV9,TGTGCCAGCAGCGCCTTCGCTGGGGGCCTCCTCTATGGCTACACCTTC,CASSAFAGGLLYGYTF
TRBJ1-3,-,-,TRBV2,TGTGCCACTCCAGGGCCTGCAAACACCATATATTTT,CATPGPANTIYF
TRBJ2-3,TRBD2,few,TRBV24-1,TGTGCCACCAGTGCCGCGATGGGGGGGGATACGCAGTATTTT,CATSAAMGGDTQYF
TRBJ2-2,TRBD1,few,TRBV10-2,TGCGCCAGCAGTGAACAAGGGGGCTCGACCGGGGAGCTGTTTTTT,CASSEQGGSTGELFF
TRBJ1-2,TRBD1,-,TRBV29-1,TGCAGCGTTATAGGACAGGCTAACTATGGCTACACCTTC,CSVIGQANYGYTF
TRBJ1-1,-,-,TRBV20-1,TGCAGTGCTAGTATGAACACTGAAGCTTTCTTT,CSASMNTEAFF
TRBJ2-2,-,-,TRBV6-1,TGTGCCAGCGCTCCGGGACAACCGGGGCCGGGTAGGATGTTTTTT,CASAPGQPGPGRMFF
TRBJ2-1,-,few,TRBV11-3,TGTGCCAGCAGCCTTGACGTGTACAATGAGCAGTTCTTC,CASSLDVYNEQFF
TRBJ2-5,-,-,TRBV5-6,TGTGCCAGCGCCGTACAAGGGAGCCCCCAAGAGACCCAGTACTTC,CASAVQGSPQETQYF
TRBJ2-5,-,few,TRBV7-9,TGTGCCAGCAGCTTAAGGGAAGTCTTCGGGACCCAGTACTTC,CASSLREVFGTQYF
TRBJ1-2,-,few,TRBV3-1,TGTGCCAGCAGCGATTTCCTGGACTATGGCTACACCTTC,CASSDFLDYGYTF
TRBJ2-7,-,many,TRBV4-2,TGTGCCAGCAGCCAAGATTTGAATGTTGTGAGGGGTTCAGCCTACGAGCAGTACTTC,CASSQDLNVVRGSAYEQYF
TRBJ2-2,-,few,TRBV12-3/TRBV12-4,TGTGCCAGCAGTTTAGGGCTAGCCCGGAGGGTCACCGGGGAGCTGTTTTTT,CASSLGLARRVTGELFF
TRBJ2-5,-,-,TRBV24-1,TGTGCCACCAGTGATTTGGGGGACAAAGCCCAAGAGACCCAGTACTTC,CATSDLGDKAQETQYF
TRBJ2-5,-,few,TRBV28,TGTGCCAGCAGTTATGGGAATCAAGAGACCCAGTACTTC,CASSYGNQETQYF
TRBJ1-5,-,-,TRBV27,TGTGCCAGCAGTTTAATCGGGGGGGTGGGAAGGCCCCAGCATTTT,CASSLIGGVGRPQHF